This passage covers 30 T cell receptor beta chains from one sample sequenced in a study of early T cells in non-severe SARS-CoV-2 infection. TCRdb reprocessed the 5' RACE reads via MiXCR and lists one record per CDR3 protein. This sample carries 46,000 or so distinct CDR3 sequences, roughly 7.3% of them seen once, and the ten largest clones take roughly 8.5%. Sample: whole blood. All receptors come from an adult who was a healthcare worker with PCR-confirmed SARS-CoV-2 infection or an uninfected control (not recorded which).

The rearrangement uses TRBV5-1 and TRBJ2-3, with D hard to call. This CDR3 comprises 14 residues. Trimming left V 1 base short and J 0 bases short, with 6 bases between. The germline V gene encodes CDR1 SGHRS and CDR2 YFSETQ. CDR3 sequence reads: CASSLFGSTDTQYF. CDR3 in DNA: TGCGCCAGCAGCTTGTTTGGGAGCACAGATACGCAGTATTTT.

The V gene is TRBV20-1, the J gene TRBJ2-3; D gene uncertain. The CDR3 length is 12 residues. V gave up 8 bases and J gave up 13 bases, with 22 bases separating them. The V gene's germline CDR1 is DFQATT and CDR2 SNEGSKA (reference sequence). CDR3 DNA: TGCAGTTCCGGCACGGTCCTCGACCCTAAGTATTTT. Its translation: CSSGTVLDPKYF.

The V call is TRBV3-1, the J call TRBJ2-4; no definite D call. Trimming cost V 0 bases and J 2 bases, with 8 bases left between them. CDR1 and CDR2 (germline): LGHDT, YNNKEL (reference sequence). There are 15 residues in the CDR3. The CDR3 loop is CASSQDQWTKNIQYF. The CDR3 nucleotides are TGTGCCAGCAGCCAAGATCAATGGACCAAAAACATTCAGTACTTC.

Many counts were recorded for this clonotype. V and J are TRBV11-1 and TRBJ2-1; D is possibly TRBD2 (6 bases). The germline CDR1 and CDR2 sequences are SGHAT and FQDESV (reference sequence). Trimming stripped 1 base from V and 8 bases from J, with 12 bases between. The CDR3 runs 14 residues. CDR3 sequence reads: CASSLEERVHEQFF. The CDR3 DNA follows: TGTGCCAGCAGCTTAGAGGAGCGGGTCCATGAGCAGTTCTTC. Variable domain in full (rest from reference TRBV11-1 and TRBJ2-1): EAEVAQSPRYKITEKSQAVAFWCDPISGHATLYWYRQILGQGPELLVQFQDESVVDDSQLPKDRFSAERLKGVDSTLKIQPAELGDSAMYLCASSLEERVHEQFFGPGTRLTVL.

This clonotype is a singleton in its sample. The V gene is TRBV4-2, the J gene TRBJ2-3, with D perhaps matching TRBD2 (6 bases). V dropped 4 bases and J dropped 4 bases, with 18 bases sitting between them. The V gene's germline CDR1 is LGHNA and CDR2 YNFKEQ. There are 16 residues in the CDR3. This chain's CDR3 is CASSLSGLGRPDTQYF. CDR3 nucleotides: TGTGCCAGCAGCCTATCGGGACTGGGCCGGCCAGATACGCAGTATTTT.

This clonotype was picked up one time. A much larger clone lies a single base off, so this may be a read error. This chain uses TRBV10-2 with TRBJ1-1; D is ambiguous. Trimming stripped 2 bases from V and 1 base from J, with 5 bases between. CDR3 length: 13 amino acids. Germline V gene lookup returns CDR1 WSHSY and CDR2 SAAADI. The CDR3 DNA is TGCGCCAGCAGTGAGAGGAGGAACACTGAAGCTTTCTTT. It encodes CASSERRNTEAFF.

In its sample, this clonotype was seen many times. The V and J genes are TRBV3-1 and TRBJ2-2; D ambiguous. There are 13 residues in the CDR3. The V gene lost 2 bases and the J gene lost 8 bases, with 9 bases spanning the gap. Germline CDR1 reads LGHDT; CDR2 reads YNNKEL (reference sequence). This chain's CDR3 is CASSQFLVGELFF. The CDR3 DNA sequence: TGTGCCAGCAGCCAATTCCTGGTAGGGGAGCTGTTTTTT.

This clonotype was counted between two and nine times. The chain joins TRBV12-3 or TRBV12-4 to TRBJ1-4; D might be TRBD1 (6 bases). CDR3 size: 16 residues. V shed 6 bases and J shed 7 bases, with 21 bases lying between them. CDR3 DNA sequence: TGTGCCAGCAGCCGTTCCCAAGGGGGGCGTCGTGAAAAACTGTTTTTT. It encodes CASSRSQGGRREKLFF.

This clonotype was seen many times. This chain connects TRBV27 to TRBJ2-3; 8 nucleotides align to TRBD1. The CDR3 extends over 16 amino acids. Per the germline V gene, CDR1 is MNHEY and CDR2 is SMNVEV (reference sequence). After removal of 7 bases from V and 1 base from J, the junction contained 10 bases not matched to a gene. The CDR3 reads CASTKNPGQGTDTQYF. CDR3 nucleotides: TGTGCCAGCACTAAAAATCCGGGACAGGGCACAGATACGCAGTATTTT.

This clonotype appeared many times. The chain links TRBV27 to TRBJ2-7; D call uncertain. Germline V gives CDR1 MNHEY, CDR2 SMNVEV (reference sequence). This CDR3 contains 13 residues. V gave up 5 bases and J gave up 0 bases, with 8 bases separating them. The CDR3 protein is CASSVFFSYEQYF. DNA of the CDR3: TGTGCCAGCAGTGTCTTTTTCTCCTACGAGCAGTACTTC.

This clonotype was seen a handful of times. The junction and the germline gene differ at one end; a read error may be behind it. The chain recombines TRBV5-1 with TRBJ1-2; D is unresolved. The CDR3 extends over 12 amino acids. Germline-derived CDR1 and CDR2 are SGHRS and YFSETQ. In DNA form, the CDR3 reads TGCGCCAGCAGGTTGGATAACTATGGCTACACCTTC. It codes for CASRLDNYGYTF.

This clonotype was detected many times. CDR3 DNA sequence: TGTGCCAGCAGTTACCGACACTCTGAAGCTTTCTTT. This encodes CASSYRHSEAFF. The genes are TRBV6-2 or TRBV6-3 and TRBJ1-1; D is uncertain. This CDR3 spans 12 amino acids. V lost 2 bases to trimming and J lost 6 bases, with 7 bases between them. The germline V gene has CDR1 MNHEY and CDR2 SVGEGT.

The sample holds a few counts of this clonotype. The chain combines TRBV5-4 with TRBJ2-3, with TRBD1 matching over 9 bases. V lost 4 bases, J lost 3 bases, and 9 bases stayed unmatched. The germline V gene encodes CDR1 SGHNT and CDR2 YYREEE (reference sequence). The CDR3 consists of 16 residues. This chain's CDR3 is CASSPSGGQGTDTQYF. The DNA for the CDR3 is TGTGCCAGCAGCCCCAGTGGGGGACAGGGAACAGATACGCAGTATTTT.

The chain is built from TRBV9 and TRBJ2-1; the match to TRBD2 covers 9 bases. The CDR3 is 15 amino acids. In germline, CDR1 is SGDLS, CDR2 YYNGEE. Germline trimming cut 4 bases from V and 5 bases from J; bases unmatched to any gene: 7. The CDR3, as DNA: TGTGCCAGCAGCCCTAGCGGGGACTATGACAATGAGCAGTTCTTC. The encoded protein is CASSPSGDYDNEQFF.

This clonotype was picked up a small number of times. The CDR3: CASSNTPDRPGRSNQPQHF. The CDR3, as DNA: TGTGCCAGCAGTAACACCCCGGACAGGCCGGGTAGGAGCAATCAGCCCCAGCATTTT. V and J are TRBV28 and TRBJ1-5; 7 bases are shared with TRBD1. Looked up from germline, CDR1 is MDHEN and CDR2 is SYDVKM. The V gene end was trimmed by 5 bases and the J gene end by 1 base; junction bases not matched to a gene: 17. The CDR3 sequence is 19 residues long.

The chain combines TRBV12-3 or TRBV12-4 with TRBJ2-5; no definite D call. There are 13 residues in the CDR3. Between the trimmed V and J ends, which lost 3 bases and 1 base, there was a span of 6 bases. The CDR3 region is CASSFRAQETQYF. The CDR3 DNA follows: TGTGCCAGCAGTTTCCGGGCCCAAGAGACCCAGTACTTC.

This clonotype has at least ten counts. The chain links TRBV7-2 to TRBJ1-3; D ambiguous. The germline gives CDR1 SGHTA, CDR2 FQGNSA. This CDR3 comprises 14 residues. V gave up 1 base and J gave up 4 bases, with 8 bases separating them. The DNA of the CDR3 is TGTGCCAGCAGCTTAGTCCCCGAGGGAAACACCATATATTTT. Amino acids: CASSLVPEGNTIYF.

The rearrangement uses TRBV2 and TRBJ2-2; D is perhaps TRBD1 (5 bases). The CDR3 is made up of 16 amino acids. Germline CDR1 and CDR2: SNHLY and FYNNEI. Trimming took off 7 bases at V and 6 bases at J, with 21 bases between the two ends. The CDR3 region has the DNA TGTGCCAGCACCCAAGCCCAGGGTATTGGACCCGGGGAGCTGTTTTTT. As protein: CASTQAQGIGPGELFF.

This clonotype was detected ten times or more. The rearrangement links TRBV29-1 to TRBJ1-3; tentative D call: TRBD1 (6 bases). The length of the CDR3 is 15 residues. Deletions cut 3 bases from V and 1 base from J, with 13 bases between. CDR1 is SQVTM, CDR2 ANQGSEA, per germline. The CDR3 DNA is TGCAGCGTTGAGGCACCGGACAGTTCTGGAAACACCATATATTTT. Its translation: CSVEAPDSSGNTIYF.

V and J are TRBV29-1 and TRBJ1-5; D not certain. Trimming removed 4 bases from V and 4 bases from J, with 11 bases in between. Germline loops: CDR1 SQVTM, CDR2 ANQGSEA. The CDR3 consists of 13 residues. CDR3 residues: CSVGWHANQPQHF. CDR3 coding DNA: TGCAGCGTTGGTTGGCACGCGAATCAGCCCCAGCATTTT. Full variable domain (remainder filled in from reference TRBV29-1 and TRBJ1-5): SAVISQKPSRDICQRGTSLTIQCQVDSQVTMMFWYRQQPGQSLTLIATANQGSEATYESGFVIDKFPISRPNLTFSTLTVSNMSPEDSSIYLCSVGWHANQPQHFGDGTRLSIL.

The CDR3 nucleotides are TGTGCCAGCAGGACGACACAAGACACAGATACGCAGTATTTT. Translated: CASRTTQDTDTQYF. The rearrangement uses TRBV7-9 and TRBJ2-3; no firm D call. This CDR3 contains 14 residues. Germline CDR1 reads SEHNR; CDR2 reads FQNEAQ (reference sequence). The germline V and J ends were trimmed by 6 bases and 2 bases, with 12 bases remaining between them.

This clonotype has just a few counts. The J gene is TRBJ1-1, the V gene TRBV13, with 9 bases identical to TRBD1. The CDR3 covers 15 residues. Looked up from germline, CDR1 is PRHDT and CDR2 is FYEKMQ (reference sequence). Losses at the gene ends were 3 bases for V and 3 bases for J; bases not matched to a gene: 5. The CDR3 sequence: CASSFLTGGDTEAFF. The DNA for the CDR3 is TGTGCCAGCAGCTTTCTGACAGGGGGAGACACTGAAGCTTTCTTT.

This chain links TRBV12-3 or TRBV12-4 with TRBJ1-5; D gene unclear. The V end was cut by 4 bases, the J end by 5 bases, with 15 bases between. This CDR3 has 15 amino acids. CDR3 region: CASSSKGSDYQPQHF. The CDR3 coding sequence is TGTGCCAGCAGTTCGAAGGGAAGTGATTATCAGCCCCAGCATTTT.

The chain has TRBV12-3 or TRBV12-4 and TRBJ2-7; possibly TRBD1 for D (5 bases). The CDR3 has 13 residues. The V end was cut by 5 bases, the J end by 3 bases, with 11 bases between. CDR3 DNA sequence: TGTGCCAGCAGTCTTAAAGACAGCTACGAGCAGTACTTC. It is translated as CASSLKDSYEQYF.

This clonotype was seen more than once but under ten times. V is TRBV7-9 and J is TRBJ2-1, with TRBD2 identical over 8 bases. With 1 base clipped from V and 4 bases from J, the junction kept 3 bases outside the gene matches. The germline V gene encodes CDR1 SEHNR and CDR2 FQNEAQ (reference sequence). The CDR3 extends over 15 amino acids. As DNA, the CDR3 is TGTGCCAGCAGCTTAGTGGCTAGCGGGTACAATGAGCAGTTCTTC. It yields the protein CASSLVASGYNEQFF.

This clonotype was seen many times. The V and J genes are TRBV3-1 and TRBJ2-1, with a possible D match to TRBD1 (6 bases). Germline V gene sequence: CDR1 LGHDT, CDR2 YNNKEL (reference sequence). V shed 7 bases and J shed 5 bases, with 15 bases lying between them. The CDR3 has 14 amino acids. This CDR3 is CASTSLQGDNEQFF. The CDR3 DNA sequence: TGTGCCAGCACCTCTTTACAGGGCGACAATGAGCAGTTCTTC.

This clonotype has only a few counts. This rearrangement joins TRBV2 to TRBJ2-3; 9 bases agree with TRBD1. The CDR3 is made up of 18 amino acids. V trimming: 10 bases; J trimming: 1 base; junction bases outside the gene matches: 18. CDR1 is SNHLY and CDR2 is FYNNEI in the germline V gene. The CDR3 loop is CATDPGQGPIWGTDTQYF. CDR3 in DNA: TGTGCCACCGACCCGGGACAGGGACCCATATGGGGCACAGATACGCAGTATTTT.

The rearrangement uses TRBV7-3 and TRBJ1-3; tentatively, D is TRBD1 (6 bases). CDR1 SGHTA and CDR2 FQGTGA come from the germline V gene. Trimming took 3 bases from V and 7 from J, leaving 10 bases between them. This CDR3 has 13 residues. The CDR3 DNA reads TGTGCCAGCAGCTTGAACAGGGAGAACACCATATATTTT. Its translation is CASSLNRENTIYF.

The V call is TRBV6-1, the J call TRBJ1-5; 7 bases match TRBD1. Germline V gives CDR1 MNHNS, CDR2 SASEGT. V was clipped by 2 bases and J by 2 bases; unmatched bases: 0. CDR3 length: 14 amino acids. DNA of the CDR3: TGTGCCAGCAGTGAAACAGGGGGCAATCAGCCCCAGCATTTT. Encoded protein: CASSETGGNQPQHF.

The table lists this clonotype with many counts. This chain uses TRBV6-5 with TRBJ2-5; 9 bases line up with TRBD1. The CDR3 contains 13 residues. Germline-derived CDR1 and CDR2 are MNHEY and SVGAGI. V gave up 7 bases and J gave up 5 bases; unmatched junction bases: 5. CDR3 DNA sequence: TGTGCCAGCAACCGGGACAGGGATGAGACCCAGTACTTC. This gives the protein CASNRDRDETQYF.